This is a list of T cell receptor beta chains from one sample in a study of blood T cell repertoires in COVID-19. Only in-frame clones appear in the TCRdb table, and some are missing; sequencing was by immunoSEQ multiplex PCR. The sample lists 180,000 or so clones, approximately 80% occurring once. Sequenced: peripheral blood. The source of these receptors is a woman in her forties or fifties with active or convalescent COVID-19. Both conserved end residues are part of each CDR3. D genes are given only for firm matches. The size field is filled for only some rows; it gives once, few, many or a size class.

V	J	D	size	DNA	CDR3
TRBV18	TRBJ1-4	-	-	TGTGCCAGCTCACCAGATACGGGGGGTCTTAATGAAAAACTGTTTTTT	CASSPDTGGLNEKLFF
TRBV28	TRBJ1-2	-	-	TGTGCCAGCAGTTTAGAGGGCGGCTATGGCTACACCTTC	CASSLEGGYGYTF
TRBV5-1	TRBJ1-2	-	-	TGCGCCAGCAGCTTTTCAGCGCCTAACTATGGCTACACCTTC	CASSFSAPNYGYTF
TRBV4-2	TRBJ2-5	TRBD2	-	TGTGCCAGCAGCCTCGGACTAGCGGGAGGGAAGGAGACCCAGTACTTC	CASSLGLAGGKETQYF
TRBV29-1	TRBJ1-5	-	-	TGCAGCCCACTCCCCGCGAATCAGCCCCAGCATTTT	CSPLPANQPQHF
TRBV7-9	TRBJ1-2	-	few	TGTGCCAGCAGCTTACCACAGGTTGGCTACACCTTC	CASSLPQVGYTF
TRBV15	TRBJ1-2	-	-	TGTGCCACCAGCAGAGAATTCCGTTATGGCTACACCTTC	CATSREFRYGYTF
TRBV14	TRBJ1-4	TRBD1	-	TGTGCCAGCAGCCATCGAAGACAGGGGACTGAAAAACTGTTTTTT	CASSHRRQGTEKLFF
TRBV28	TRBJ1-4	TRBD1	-	TGTGCCAGCAGTTTCCCGGGACAGTCTAATGAAAAACTGTTTTTT	CASSFPGQSNEKLFF
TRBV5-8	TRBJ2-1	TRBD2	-	TGTGCCAGCAGCTTGCAGACTAGCGTATTACCGTGGTTCTTC	CASSLQTSVLPWFF
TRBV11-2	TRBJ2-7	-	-	TGTGCCAGCAGCTTAGACTGGGAGAGAGCCTACGAGCAGTACTTC	CASSLDWERAYEQYF
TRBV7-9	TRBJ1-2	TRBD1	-	TGTGCCAGCAGCTTCGGGACAGCTATCTATGGCTACACCTTC	CASSFGTAIYGYTF
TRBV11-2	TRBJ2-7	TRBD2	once	TGTGCCAGCAGCTTAGTAGGGCTAGCGGGGTACGAGCAGTACTTC	CASSLVGLAGYEQYF
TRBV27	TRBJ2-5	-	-	TGTGCCACCAGGATTACAGGGAAGGACGAGACCCAGTACTTC	CATRITGKDETQYF
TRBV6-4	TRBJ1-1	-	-	TGTGCCAGCAGCGCTACACGACAGGTGAACACTGAAGCTTTCTTT	CASSATRQVNTEAFF
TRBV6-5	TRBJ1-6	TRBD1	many	TGTGCCAGCAGTTACTCCGACAGGGTTAAATCACCCCTCCACTTT	CASSYSDRVKSPLHF
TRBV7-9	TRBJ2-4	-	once	TGTGCCAGCAGCTTAGACGGGAGCACAAACATTCAGTACTTC	CASSLDGSTNIQYF
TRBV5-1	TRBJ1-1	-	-	TGCGCCAGCAGCTTTGAGGCGAACACTGAAGCTTTCTTT	CASSFEANTEAFF
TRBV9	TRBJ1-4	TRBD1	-	TGTGCCAGCAGCACGCAGGGGGGCGGTGAAAAACTGTTTTTT	CASSTQGGGEKLFF
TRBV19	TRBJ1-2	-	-	TGTGCCAGTAGTATTCAGATCCGCCTATGGGGGACTTATGGCTACACCTTC	CASSIQIRLWGTYGYTF
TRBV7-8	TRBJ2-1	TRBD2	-	TGTGCCAGCAGCCCTCCCCCTAGCGGCACCTACAATGAGCAGTTCTTC	CASSPPPSGTYNEQFF
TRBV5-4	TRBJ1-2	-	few	TGTGCCAGCAGCTTGGTTTCCAGGCTATGGTCTGAAGGCTACACCTTC	CASSLVSRLWSEGYTF
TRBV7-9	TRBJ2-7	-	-	TGTGCCAGCAGGGGGCTCGCGTGGGAGCAGTACTTC	CASRGLAWEQYF
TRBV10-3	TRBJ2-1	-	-	TGTGCCATCAAAAGGGAAGAGGGTTACAATGAGCAGTTCTTC	CAIKREEGYNEQFF
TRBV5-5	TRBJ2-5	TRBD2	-	TGTGCCAGCAGCTCCGGACTAGCGGGGACCCAAGAGACCCAGTACTTC	CASSSGLAGTQETQYF
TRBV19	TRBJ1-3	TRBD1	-	TGTGCCAGTAGTACGGGACAGGTGACAAACACCATATATTTT	CASSTGQVTNTIYF
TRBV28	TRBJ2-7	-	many	TGTGCCAGCAGTTTTAGCGACAGGACCTACGAGCAGTACTTC	CASSFSDRTYEQYF
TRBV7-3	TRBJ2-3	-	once	TGTGCCAGCAGCCTCTCCTCCGATACGCAGTATTTT	CASSLSSDTQYF
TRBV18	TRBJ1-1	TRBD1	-	TGTGCCAGCTCAACACAGGGGGAGAACACTGAAGCTTTCTTT	CASSTQGENTEAFF
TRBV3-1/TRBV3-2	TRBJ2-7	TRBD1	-	TGTGCCAGCAGCCAGGGGACAGGGGAAATCCACGAGCAGTACTTC	CASSQGTGEIHEQYF
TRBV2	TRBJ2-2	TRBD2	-	TGTGCCAGCAAAGCGGGAGTGCGAGACACCGGGGAGCTGTTTTTT	CASKAGVRDTGELFF
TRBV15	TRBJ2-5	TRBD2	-	TGTGCCACCAGCTATCTAGCGGGGGCAATGTGGACCCAGTACTTC	CATSYLAGAMWTQYF
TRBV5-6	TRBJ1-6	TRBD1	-	TGTGCCAGCAGCTTGGGAGGACAGGGGACCTATAATTCACCCCTCCACTTT	CASSLGGQGTYNSPLHF
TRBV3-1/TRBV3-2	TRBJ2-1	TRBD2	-	TGTGCCAGCAGCCAAGACGAAACTAGCGGATTCTCCTACAATGAGCAGTTCTTC	CASSQDETSGFSYNEQFF
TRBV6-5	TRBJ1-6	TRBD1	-	TGTGCCAGCACCAGCGGGACAGGGAACTCACCCCTCCACTTT	CASTSGTGNSPLHF
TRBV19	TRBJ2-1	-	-	TGTGCCAGTAGTTCTGGGGGCCCTGATGAGCAGTTCTTC	CASSSGGPDEQFF
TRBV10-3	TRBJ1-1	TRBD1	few	TGTGCCATCAGTGAGTCGGGAGGACAGGGGGGAACTGAAGCTTTCTTT	CAISESGGQGGTEAFF
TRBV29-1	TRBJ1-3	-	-	TGCAGCGTGGCAGGGGTAGGTGGAAACACCATATATTTT	CSVAGVGGNTIYF
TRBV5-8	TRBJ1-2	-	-	TGTGCCGGGGGGGAGAACTATGGCTACACCTTC	CAGGENYGYTF
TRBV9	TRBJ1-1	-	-	TGTGCCAGCAGCGTAGCCGACTTAGGGGTGAACACTGAAGCTTTCTTT	CASSVADLGVNTEAFF
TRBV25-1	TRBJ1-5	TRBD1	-	TGTACCAGCAGCCCGACAGGGGGCACCCAGCCCCAGCATTTT	CTSSPTGGTQPQHF
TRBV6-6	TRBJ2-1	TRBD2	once	TGTGCCAGCAGCCCTGGGACTAGCGTCAATGAGCAGTTCTTC	CASSPGTSVNEQFF
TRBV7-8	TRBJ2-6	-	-	TGTGCCAGCAGCCTGTTGAATACTCTTAGCTCTGGGGCCAACGTCCTGACTTTC	CASSLLNTLSSGANVLTF
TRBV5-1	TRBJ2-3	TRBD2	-	TGCGCCAGCAGCTTGGATGGTAGCGGGAGCACAGATACGCAGTATTTT	CASSLDGSGSTDTQYF
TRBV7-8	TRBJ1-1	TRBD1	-	TGTGCCAGCAGCTTGACGACAGGGACAAACACTGAAGCTTTCTTT	CASSLTTGTNTEAFF
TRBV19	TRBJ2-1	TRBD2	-	TGTGCCAGTATATCACTAGCGGGAGGTACCTACAATGAGCAGTTCTTC	CASISLAGGTYNEQFF
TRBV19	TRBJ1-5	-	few	TGTGCCAGTAGGCGCCCGGAGGGTGGTCAGCCCCAGCATTTT	CASRRPEGGQPQHF
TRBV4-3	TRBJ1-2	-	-	TGCGCCAGCAGCAGTCGCTCCAGGGCAGCTGGCTACACCTTC	CASSSRSRAAGYTF
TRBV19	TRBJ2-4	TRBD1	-	TGTGCCAGTAGTATTTTCGATACAGGGGGATCATACAAAAACATTCAGTACTTC	CASSIFDTGGSYKNIQYF
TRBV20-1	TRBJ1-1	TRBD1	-	TGCAGTGCTAGTCAGGGGGCGGGGGCTGAAGCTTTCTTT	CSASQGAGAEAFF
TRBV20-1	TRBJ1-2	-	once	TGCAGTGCTAGTGGCAACCAGGGCAACTATGGCTACACCTTC	CSASGNQGNYGYTF
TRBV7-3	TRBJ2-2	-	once	TGTGCCAGCAGTCCTGACAGGAATATTAACACCGGGGAGCTGTTTTTT	CASSPDRNINTGELFF
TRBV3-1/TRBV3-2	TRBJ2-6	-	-	TGTGCCAGCAGTTCTAACTCTGGGGCCAACGTCCTGACTTTC	CASSSNSGANVLTF
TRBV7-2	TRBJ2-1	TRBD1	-	TGTGCCAGCAGCTTACCTGGACAGGCCTACAATGAGCAGTTCTTC	CASSLPGQAYNEQFF
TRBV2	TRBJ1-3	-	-	TGTGCCAGCAGTGCGACACGCGGAAACACCATATATTTT	CASSATRGNTIYF
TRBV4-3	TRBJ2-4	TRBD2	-	TGCGCCAGCAGCCAAGAGGATCAGCGGGGAGTCCTCAAAAACATTCAGTACTTC	CASSQEDQRGVLKNIQYF
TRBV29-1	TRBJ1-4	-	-	TGCAGCGTTGTGGCCGCGGCAACTAATGAAAAACTGTTTTTT	CSVVAAATNEKLFF
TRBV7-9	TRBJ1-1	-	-	TGTGCCAGCAGCTTAGGAGGAGGCGGGGGTACTGAAGCTTTCTTT	CASSLGGGGGTEAFF
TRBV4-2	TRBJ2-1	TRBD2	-	TGTGCCAGCAGCCAACTGGGACTAGCGGGAACCAATGAGCAGTTCTTC	CASSQLGLAGTNEQFF
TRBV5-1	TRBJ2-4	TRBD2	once	TGCGCCAGCAGCCTAATAGCGGGGTTGTCCAAAAACATTCAGTACTTC	CASSLIAGLSKNIQYF